This T cell receptor (beta chain) was retrieved from a study of CD8 T cells in Susac syndrome. Notes on the study in general: That the number of individuals in its TCR sequencing and HLA analysis was relatively small was acknowledged by the study.

Trimming cost V 3 bases and J 2 bases, with 15 bases left between them. The CDR3 runs to 16 residues. CDR1 is SGHAT and CDR2 is FQNNGV in the germline V gene. The T cells that were sequenced for TCR beta were CD8+ and CD4+ cells from blood. The multiple sclerosis control cohort comprised treatment-naive individuals presenting with stable or active relapsing-remitting disease. With random hexamers, reverse transcription was performed on 0.5 to 1 ug of RNA. The amplification used immunoSEQ multiplex PCR on TCR beta CDR3; it spanned 54 Vbeta and 13 Jbeta. TCRdb re-analysed the immunoSEQ multiplex PCR reads in MiXCR, keeping a single row per CDR3 protein. The data hold over 300,000 distinct CDR3 sequences, with about 91% observed a single time. On this clonotype itself: Its target is not known.

This sequence originates from a human donor with multiple sclerosis. Specimen: CD4+ T cells from PBMCs. The chain couples TRBV11-2 to TRBJ2-3, with D uncertain. CDR3 amino acids: CASSLLVGSATDTQYF. The CDR3 DNA reads as TGTGCCAGCAGCTTGTTGGTCGGCTCCGCCACAGATACGCAGTATTTT.